The rows below give T cell receptor beta chains drawn from one sample of a study of blood T cell repertoires in COVID-19. Sequencing used immunoSEQ multiplex PCR; TCRdb keeps in-frame clones, though not all of them. The sample consists of 350,000 to 450,000 clones, about nine tenths of them appearing once. Sequenced input: PBMCs or T cells enriched from blood (not recorded which). Every receptor here comes from a woman aged 25-40 years who had recovered from COVID-19. CDR3s include the opening cysteine and the closing phenylalanine or tryptophan. D genes are given only for firm matches. Size tells how often a clone was seen (once, few, many) or the class of an expanded clone, and some rows leave it out.

J | D | V | size | CDR3 | DNA
TRBJ1-6 | TRBD1 | TRBV30 | few | CAWSVQRGQDNSPLHF | TGTGCCTGGAGTGTACAAAGGGGGCAGGATAATTCACCCCTCCACTTT
TRBJ1-1 | . | TRBV7-3 | . | CASSSAGMNTEAFF | TGTGCCAGCAGCTCCGCGGGGATGAACACTGAAGCTTTCTTT
TRBJ2-2 | . | TRBV6-4 | once | CASSVEDTGELFF | TGTGCCAGCAGTGTTGAGGACACCGGGGAGCTGTTTTTT
TRBJ1-2 | TRBD1 | TRBV6-5 | . | CASKIRTGAGYTF | TGTGCCAGCAAGATTAGGACAGGGGCTGGCTACACCTTC
TRBJ1-3 | TRBD1 | TRBV19 | . | CASRDIRQGKSGNTIYF | TGTGCCAGCCGAGACATACGACAGGGGAAGTCTGGAAACACCATATATTTT
TRBJ1-4 | . | TRBV28 | . | CASRTGEKLFF | TGTGCCAGCAGGACGGGTGAAAAACTGTTTTTT
TRBJ1-5 | . | TRBV19 | . | CASTSDFNQPQHF | .
TRBJ1-4 | TRBD1 | TRBV19 | . | CASSTGTGGFKEKLFF | TGTGCCAGTAGTACGGGGACAGGGGGCTTTAAGGAAAAACTGTTTTTT
TRBJ1-5 | . | TRBV12-2 | few | CASPIGRQGAISIKPQHF | TGTGCAAGTCCCATAGGGCGGCAGGGGGCCATCTCAATCAAGCCCCAGCATTTT
TRBJ2-7 | . | TRBV7-6 | . | CASSQLVQGQQYF | TGTGCCAGCAGCCAATTAGTACAGGGACAGCAGTACTTC
TRBJ2-2 | . | TRBV27 | . | CASSRLSPSAGELFF | TGTGCCAGCAGTCGACTCTCCCCTAGCGCCGGGGAGCTGTTTTTT
TRBJ1-3 | . | TRBV7-2 | once | CASSSRTIPGNTIYF | TGTGCCAGCAGCTCTCGGACTATCCCTGGAAACACCATATATTTT
TRBJ2-3 | . | TRBV7-9 | . | CASSQRGILRDTQYF | TGTGCCAGCAGCCAGAGGGGGATTCTCAGAGATACGCAGTATTTT
TRBJ1-5 | . | TRBV4-1 | . | CASSQGEGTATQPQHF | TGCGCCAGCAGCCAAGGGGAGGGAACGGCGACGCAGCCCCAGCATTTT
TRBJ1-5 | . | TRBV27 | . | CASRELGTYSNQPQHF | TGTGCCAGCAGAGAACTAGGAACATATAGCAATCAGCCCCAGCATTTT
TRBJ2-3 | . | TRBV18 | few | CASSRQISTDTQYF | TGTGCCAGCTCAAGACAGATCAGCACAGATACGCAGTATTTT
TRBJ2-7 | TRBD1 | TRBV6-5 | . | CASSRDRALYEQYF | TGTGCCAGCAGCCGGGACAGGGCCCTCTACGAGCAGTACTTC
TRBJ2-7 | . | TRBV20-1 | once | CSATLAGEQYF | TGCAGTGCTACGTTGGCAGGCGAGCAGTACTTC
TRBJ2-2 | . | TRBV4-3 | . | CASSQVRAGELFF | TGCGCCAGCAGCCAAGTGAGGGCCGGGGAGCTGTTTTTT
TRBJ2-3 | TRBD2 | TRBV11-2 | . | CASSPSGLDTDTQYF | TGTGCCAGCAGCCCATCGGGACTAGACACAGATACGCAGTATTTT
TRBJ2-5 | TRBD1 | TRBV7-2 | . | CASSRQGALETQYF | TGTGCCAGCAGTCGACAGGGGGCTCTGGAGACCCAGTACTTC
TRBJ1-2 | TRBD1 | TRBV5-1 | . | CASSATGASYGYTF | TGCGCCAGCAGCGCTACAGGGGCTAGCTATGGCTACACCTTC
TRBJ1-2 | TRBD1 | TRBV7-6 | . | CASSSTYRGGGHGYTF | TGTGCCAGCAGCTCGACCTACCGAGGGGGCGGTCATGGCTACACCTTC
TRBJ2-7 | TRBD2 | TRBV10-1 | . | CASSESSGRRFDEQYF | TGCGCCAGCAGTGAGTCTAGCGGGAGAAGGTTCGACGAGCAGTACTTC
TRBJ1-2 | . | TRBV30 | . | CAWSGRREGGYTF | TGTGCCTGGAGTGGACGCCGCGAGGGTGGCTACACCTTC
TRBJ1-1 | . | TRBV11-1 | . | CASSPRTGRNTEAFF | TGTGCCAGCAGCCCCCGGACGGGGAGGAACACTGAAGCTTTCTTT
TRBJ2-7 | . | TRBV4-2 | . | CASSQEGGASYEQYF | TGTGCCAGCAGCCAAGAAGGGGGGGCTAGTTACGAGCAGTACTTC
TRBJ1-2 | . | TRBV30 | . | CAWSRGSYGYTF | TGTGCCTGGAGCCGGGGAAGCTATGGCTACACCTTC
TRBJ2-7 | . | TRBV29-1 | . | CSVVHSYEQYF | TGCAGCGTTGTCCATTCCTACGAGCAGTACTTC
TRBJ2-1 | TRBD1 | TRBV19 | . | CASSTQGAYGILNNEQFF | TGTGCCAGTAGTACTCAGGGGGCTTATGGGATTTTGAACAATGAGCAGTTCTTC
TRBJ2-1 | . | TRBV10-3 | once | CAIDSGFTLTYNEQFF | TGTGCCATCGATAGCGGTTTCACCTTAACCTACAATGAGCAGTTCTTC
TRBJ2-7 | . | TRBV7-8 | . | CATTNTDSYEQYF | TGTGCCACGACTAATACAGACTCCTACGAGCAGTACTTC
TRBJ1-1 | . | TRBV13 | once | CASSLTLGGAFF | TGTGCCAGCAGCTTAACTCTCGGGGGAGCTTTCTTT
TRBJ2-1 | . | TRBV5-6 | . | CASSLRARSQNEQFF | TGTGCCAGCAGCTTAAGAGCGAGATCCCAGAATGAGCAGTTCTTC
TRBJ2-7 | TRBD2 | TRBV7-7 | . | CASSLEAGGRYEQYF | TGTGCTAGCAGCTTAGAAGCGGGGGGGCGTTACGAGCAGTACTTC
TRBJ2-3 | . | TRBV2 | . | CASSGEYTDTQYF | TGTGCCAGCAGTGGGGAGTACACAGATACGCAGTATTTT
TRBJ2-7 | TRBD2 | TRBV10-3 | . | CAISESPLAGGPGAEQYF | TGTGCCATCAGTGAGTCACCACTAGCGGGGGGCCCCGGGGCCGAGCAGTACTTC
TRBJ1-2 | TRBD1 | TRBV5-7 | . | CASSLRDRGFPYGYTF | TGTGCCAGCAGCTTACGGGACAGGGGTTTCCCCTATGGCTACACCTTC
TRBJ1-2 | . | TRBV13 | . | CASSLGDGVYGYTF | TGTGCCAGCAGCTTAGGTGACGGGGTCTATGGCTACACCTTC
TRBJ1-3 | . | TRBV13 | . | CASSLGQSGNTIYF | TGTGCCAGCAGCTTAGGACAGTCTGGAAACACCATATATTTT